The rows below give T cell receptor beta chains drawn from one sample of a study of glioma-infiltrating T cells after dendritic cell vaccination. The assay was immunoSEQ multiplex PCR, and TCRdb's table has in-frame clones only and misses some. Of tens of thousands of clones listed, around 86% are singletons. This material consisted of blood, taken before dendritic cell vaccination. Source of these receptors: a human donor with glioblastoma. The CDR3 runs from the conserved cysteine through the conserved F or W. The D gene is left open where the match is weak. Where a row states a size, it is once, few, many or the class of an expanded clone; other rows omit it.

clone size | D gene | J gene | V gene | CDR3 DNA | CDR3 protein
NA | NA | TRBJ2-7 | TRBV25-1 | TGTGCCAGCAGTGAAAGGGACAACCACTACGAGCAGTACTTC | CASSERDNHYEQYF
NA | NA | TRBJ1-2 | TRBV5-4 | TGTGCCAGCAGCTTCCAGGGCCTGAACTATGGCTACACCTTC | CASSFQGLNYGYTF
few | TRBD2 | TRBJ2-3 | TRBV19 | TGTGCCAGTAGTAATACGGGAGGCCTGACTAGCACAGATACGCAGTATTTT | CASSNTGGLTSTDTQYF
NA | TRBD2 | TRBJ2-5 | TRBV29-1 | TGCAGCGGGCGACTAGCGGGAGGGCCCTATTTAGGAGAGACCCAGTACTTC | CSGRLAGGPYLGETQYF
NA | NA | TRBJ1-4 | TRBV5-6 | TGTGCCAGCAGCTTGAGAGGGACTAATGAAAAACTGTTTTTT | CASSLRGTNEKLFF
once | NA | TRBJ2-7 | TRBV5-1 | TGCGCCAGCAGCTTGGAGCCAGGTTCCTACGAGCAGTACTTC | CASSLEPGSYEQYF
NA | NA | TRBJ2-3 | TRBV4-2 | TGTGCCAGCAGCCAAGATCTGGGACAAAACACAGATACGCAGTATTTT | CASSQDLGQNTDTQYF
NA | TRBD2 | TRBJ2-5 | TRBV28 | TGTGCCAGCAGTTTGGGGGGGGAGCAAGAGACCCAGTACTTC | CASSLGGEQETQYF
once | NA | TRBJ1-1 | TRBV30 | TGTGCCTGGAGTCCTCTCTCCGAGGGTTTAAACACTGAAGCTTTCTTT | CAWSPLSEGLNTEAFF
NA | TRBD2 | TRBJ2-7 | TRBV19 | TGTGCCAGTAGTTCATCCGAAAGGGGACTAGCGGGAGTTTACGAGCAGTACTTC | CASSSSERGLAGVYEQYF
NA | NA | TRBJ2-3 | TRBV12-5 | TGTGCTAGTGCCCTGGGACTCCTGGTTAGGGATACGCAGTATTTT | CASALGLLVRDTQYF
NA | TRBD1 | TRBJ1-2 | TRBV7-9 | TGTGCCAGCAGCCCCCCCCGGGACAGCGGAGAATCCTATGGCTACACCTTC | CASSPPRDSGESYGYTF
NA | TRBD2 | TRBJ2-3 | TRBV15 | TGTGCCACCAGCCCCTCAGGAGTAGCGGGTTACACAGATACGCAGTATTTT | CATSPSGVAGYTDTQYF
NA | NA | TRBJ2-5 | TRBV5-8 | TGTGCCAGCAGCTGGTTCGAGGGTACAGAGACCCAGTACTTC | CASSWFEGTETQYF
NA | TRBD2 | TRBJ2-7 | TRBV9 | TGTGCCAGCAGCCTCGGGACTAGCGGAGTGTACGAGCAGTACTTC | CASSLGTSGVYEQYF
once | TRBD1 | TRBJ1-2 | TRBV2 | TGTGCCAGCAGGATGGGACAGGGCCTCTTCTATGGCTACACCTTC | CASRMGQGLFYGYTF
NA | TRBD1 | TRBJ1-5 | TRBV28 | TGTGCCAGCTGGGTTAAAGGAGGGGGCGAGAATCAGCCCCAGCATTTT | CASWVKGGGENQPQHF
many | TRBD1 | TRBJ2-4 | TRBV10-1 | TGCGCCAGCAGCGGAGGGACAGGGAACATTCAGTACTTC | CASSGGTGNIQYF
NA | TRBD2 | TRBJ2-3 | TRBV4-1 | TGCGCCAGCAGCCAACCGTCTAGCGGGAGTAGGAGAGATACGCAGTATTTT | CASSQPSSGSRRDTQYF
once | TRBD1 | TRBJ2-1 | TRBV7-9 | TGTGCCAGCAGCTTAGGTCGGGACAGGGGGCAAAATGAGCAGTTCTTC | CASSLGRDRGQNEQFF
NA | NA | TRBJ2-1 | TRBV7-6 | TGTGCCAGCAGCGAGAACAATGAGCAGTTCTTC | CASSENNEQFF
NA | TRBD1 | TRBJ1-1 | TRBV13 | TGTGCCAGCAGCTTATATCCCCTACCCCGGACAGGGGGCTTGGAGACTGAAGCTTTCTTT | CASSLYPLPRTGGLETEAFF
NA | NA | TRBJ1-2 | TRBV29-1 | TGCAGCGTTGAATCTGCGGCCTATGGCTACACCTTC | CSVESAAYGYTF
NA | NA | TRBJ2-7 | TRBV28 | TGTGCCAGCACTAGTCCCATGTACGAGCAGTACTTC | CASTSPMYEQYF
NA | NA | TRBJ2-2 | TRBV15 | TGTGCCACCAGCAGAGATCCACCCGTGAGAAACACCGGGGAGCTGTTTTTT | CATSRDPPVRNTGELFF
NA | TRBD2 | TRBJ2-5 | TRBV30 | TGTGCCTGGAGTGCCGGGAGGGCCTTCCGGCAAGAGACCCAGTACTTC | CAWSAGRAFRQETQYF
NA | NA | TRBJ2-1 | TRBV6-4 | TGTGCCAGCAGTGAGGACAGCAAGAATGAGCAGTTCTTC | CASSEDSKNEQFF
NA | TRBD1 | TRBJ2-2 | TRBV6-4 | TGTGCCAGCAGTGACGGACAGGGGGCCGGGGAGCTGTTTTTT | CASSDGQGAGELFF
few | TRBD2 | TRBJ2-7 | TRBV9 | TGTGCCAGCAGCGTAGCGATTAGCGGGGCGTACGAGCAGTACTTC | CASSVAISGAYEQYF
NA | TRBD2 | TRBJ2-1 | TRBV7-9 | TGTGCCAGCAGTCTAGCGGGAGGGGTTGAGCAGTTCTTC | CASSLAGGVEQFF
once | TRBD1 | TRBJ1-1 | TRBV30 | TGTGCCTCCGACTGGGACAGAGCGGGCACTGAAGCTTTCTTT | CASDWDRAGTEAFF
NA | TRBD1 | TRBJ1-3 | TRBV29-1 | TGCAGCGTTTCCCGGACAGGGTCTGGAAACACCATATATTTT | CSVSRTGSGNTIYF
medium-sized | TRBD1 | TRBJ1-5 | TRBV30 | TGTGCCTGGAGTGCGGACAGGTATAGCAATCAGCCCCAGCATTTT | CAWSADRYSNQPQHF
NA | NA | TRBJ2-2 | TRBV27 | TGTGCCAGCAGTTTCGGTTACACCGGGGAGCTGTTTTTT | CASSFGYTGELFF
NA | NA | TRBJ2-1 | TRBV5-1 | TGCGCCAGCAGCTTCGACTCAAACAATGAGCAGTTCTTC | CASSFDSNNEQFF
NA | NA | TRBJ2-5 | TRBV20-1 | TGCAGTGCTCGGACAGTAGAGACCCAGTACTTC | CSARTVETQYF
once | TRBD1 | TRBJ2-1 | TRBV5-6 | TGTGCCAGCAGGAAGACGAAAAGGGACAGGGGTGCCGATGAGCAGTTCTTC | CASRKTKRDRGADEQFF
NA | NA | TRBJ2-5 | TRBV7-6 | TGTGCCAGCAGCCCTGGGCCTCAAGAGACCCAGTACTTC | CASSPGPQETQYF
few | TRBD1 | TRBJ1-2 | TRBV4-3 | TGCGCCAGCAGCCAAGGGGCCGCGGGGACAGGGGCAAGCTATGGCTACACCTTC | CASSQGAAGTGASYGYTF
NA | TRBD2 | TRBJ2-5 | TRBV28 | TGTGCCAGCAGTTCCTATCAACTAGCGGGCGCTTCGGAGACCCAGTACTTC | CASSSYQLAGASETQYF
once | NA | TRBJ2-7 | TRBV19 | TGTGCCAGTAGTACGACGGGAAGCTCCTACGAGCAGTACTTC | CASSTTGSSYEQYF
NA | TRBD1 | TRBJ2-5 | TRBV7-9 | TGTGCCAGCAGCCTGGACAGGAGGGAGACCCAGTACTTC | CASSLDRRETQYF
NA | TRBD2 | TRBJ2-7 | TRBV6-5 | TGTGCCAGCAGTTACAAGGGAGGGAACTACGAGCAGTACTTC | CASSYKGGNYEQYF
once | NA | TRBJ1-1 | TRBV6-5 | TGTGCCAGCAAGAGACAGAAGAACACTGAAGCTTTCTTT | CASKRQKNTEAFF
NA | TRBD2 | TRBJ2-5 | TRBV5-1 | TGCGCCAGCAGCTTGGGGCTAGCGGGAGTCTCCGAAGAGACCCAGTACTTC | CASSLGLAGVSEETQYF